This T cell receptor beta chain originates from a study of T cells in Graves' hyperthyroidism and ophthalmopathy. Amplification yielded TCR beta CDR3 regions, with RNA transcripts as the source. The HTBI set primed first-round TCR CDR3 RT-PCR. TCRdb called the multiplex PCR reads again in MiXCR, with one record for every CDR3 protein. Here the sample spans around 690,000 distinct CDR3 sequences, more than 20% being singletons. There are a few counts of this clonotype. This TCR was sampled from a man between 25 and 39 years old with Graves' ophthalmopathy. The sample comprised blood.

The CDR3 here is CASSLGQAHSEQYF. CDR3 sequence (DNA): TGTGCCAGCAGCTTAGGTCAGGCCCACTCCGAGCAGTACTTC. V and J are TRBV7-9 and TRBJ2-7; D gene unclear. The CDR3 has 14 residues. Between the trimmed V and J ends, which lost 1 base and 6 bases, there was a span of 13 bases. Germline CDR1 is SEHNR and CDR2 is FQNEAQ (reference sequence).